This passage covers 32 T cell receptor beta chains from one sample sequenced in a study of CD8 T cells in ankylosing spondylitis. TCRdb reprocessed the 5' RACE reads via MiXCR and lists one record per CDR3 protein. In the table there are 300,000 to 400,000 distinct CDR3 sequences, around 20% of which are singletons. Material: blood, either unsorted or a sorted T cell fraction (not recorded which). These receptor sequences come from a male donor with ankylosing spondylitis or in good health (not recorded which).

This clonotype was picked up a small number of times. V and J are TRBV4-1 and TRBJ1-5; D remains ambiguous. Germline loops: CDR1 MGHRA, CDR2 YSYEKL. V lost 0 bases, J lost 7 bases, and 10 bases lay in between. CDR3 length equals 14 residues. CDR3 protein: CASSQDPFRQPQHF. Here the CDR3 DNA reads TGCGCCAGCAGCCAAGATCCCTTCCGCCAGCCCCAGCATTTT.

This chain links TRBV20-1 with TRBJ2-7, with D possibly being TRBD1 (5 bases). The CDR3 is 13 residues long. In germline, CDR1 is DFQATT, CDR2 SNEGSKA (reference sequence). The V end was cut by 2 bases, the J end by 1 base, with 9 bases between. CDR3 residues: CSARNQGSYEQYF. The CDR3, as DNA: TGCAGTGCTAGAAATCAGGGTTCCTACGAGCAGTACTTC.

This clonotype showed up just a few times. This chain links TRBV11-1 with TRBJ2-1; 7 bases fit TRBD1. The CDR3 spans 18 residues. V dropped 3 bases and J dropped 0; count of bases not matched to a gene: 11. Germline V gene lookup returns CDR1 SGHAT and CDR2 FQDESV (reference sequence). The CDR3: CASSFLQVQGFSYNEQFF. Here the CDR3 DNA reads TGTGCCAGCAGCTTTTTACAGGTACAGGGGTTCTCCTACAATGAGCAGTTCTTC.

This clonotype was counted between two and nine times. The genes are TRBV2 and TRBJ1-2; TRBD1 matches at 8 bases. Germline CDR1 reads SNHLY; CDR2 reads FYNNEI. Trimming cost V 6 bases and J 3 bases; bases outside gene matches: 18. This CDR3 contains 18 residues. CDR3 in amino acids: CASRVDREDALLDYGYTF. CDR3 in DNA: TGTGCCAGCAGAGTGGACAGGGAAGATGCCCTACTAGACTATGGCTACACCTTC.

This clonotype has only a few counts. The V gene is TRBV24-1, the J gene TRBJ2-5, with D possibly TRBD2 on 6 matching bases. Germline CDR1 is KGHDR and CDR2 is SFDVKD. The CDR3 extends over 13 amino acids. Between the trimmed V and J ends, which lost 4 bases and 5 bases, there was a span of 10 bases. The CDR3 coding sequence is TGTGCCACCAGTGAAGGTCGGGGGGAGACCCAGTACTTC. This encodes CATSEGRGETQYF.

This clonotype has just a few counts. The gene calls are TRBV19 and TRBJ2-7; 8 nucleotides match TRBD2. Germline values: CDR1 LNHDA, CDR2 SQIVND (reference sequence). J was trimmed by 4 bases and V by 4 bases; bases with no gene match: 9. This CDR3 comprises 15 residues. The DNA for the CDR3 is TGTGCCAGTAGTAGCCTCGGGGGGGCGGCGTACGAGCAGTACTTC. Residues: CASSSLGGAAYEQYF.

The chain couples TRBV29-1 to TRBJ2-7; D remains ambiguous. CDR1 is SQVTM, CDR2 ANQGSEA, per germline. V lost 0 bases and J lost 4, with 7 bases in between. This CDR3 is 12 amino acids long. CDR3 protein: CSVEDRMYEQYF. CDR3 coding DNA: TGCAGCGTTGAAGACAGGATGTACGAGCAGTACTTC.

The rearrangement links TRBV10-3 to TRBJ2-7; 8 bases align to TRBD2. With V trimmed by 4 bases and J by 3 bases, 5 bases remained unmatched. CDR3 length: 14 residues. Germline CDR1 and CDR2: ENHRY and SYGVKD. The CDR3 is CAISGFGGGYEQYF. CDR3 coding DNA: TGTGCCATCAGTGGATTCGGGGGGGGCTACGAGCAGTACTTC.

This chain links TRBV24-1 with TRBJ2-5; D unresolved. Germline-derived CDR1 and CDR2 are KGHDR and SFDVKD. V shed 9 bases and J shed 4 bases, with 8 bases lying between them. The CDR3 has 11 amino acids. CDR3 sequence (DNA): TGTGCCACCGAAATGGGAGAGACCCAGTACTTC. It translates to CATEMGETQYF.

This clonotype occurred a few times. In nucleotides, the CDR3 is TGTGCCAGCGGGAGAGACTACGAGCAGTACTTC. Its protein product is CASGRDYEQYF. The chain carries TRBV27 and TRBJ2-7, with TRBD2 as a possible D gene (5 bases). CDR3 length: 11 amino acids. Deletions cut 8 bases from V and 3 bases from J, with 8 bases between. Germline-derived CDR1 and CDR2 are MNHEY and SMNVEV (reference sequence).

Concerning this clonotype itself: Compared with germline, one end of the junction differs, possibly owing to a read error. J is TRBJ1-1 and V is TRBV28; D is unresolved. The germline CDR1 and CDR2 sequences are MDHEN and SYDVKM. There are 11 residues in the CDR3. The CDR3 protein is CASSFGSEALF. In DNA form, the CDR3 reads TGTGCCAGCAGTTTTGGGTCTGAAGCTCTCTTT.

The chain employs TRBV4-1 and TRBJ2-1, with 11 bases that match TRBD2. The CDR3 consists of 16 residues. Unmatched junction bases numbered 8, after V lost 2 bases and J lost 8 bases. Germline CDR1 reads MGHRA; CDR2 reads YSYEKL. The CDR3 nucleotides are TGCGCCAGCAGCCAACACCGACTAGCGGGGACCGATGAGCAGTTCTTC. It yields the protein CASSQHRLAGTDEQFF.

This chain links TRBV27 with TRBJ2-1; TRBD1 agrees at 7 bases. Germline V lookup: CDR1 MNHEY, CDR2 SMNVEV (reference sequence). The CDR3 totals 13 residues. Losses at the gene ends were 3 bases for V and 10 bases for J; bases not matched to a gene: 6. The CDR3 DNA reads TGTGCCAGCAGTTTGTGGCTAGGGGGCGAGCAGTTCTTC. Encoded protein: CASSLWLGGEQFF.

The table lists this clonotype with a few counts. The chain uses TRBV27 and TRBJ2-7, with 12 bases fitting TRBD2. CDR1 MNHEY and CDR2 SMNVEV come from the germline V gene (reference sequence). V was pared by 6 bases and J by 1 base, with 1 base of the junction left unmatched. This CDR3 comprises 14 residues. The CDR3 nucleotides are TGTGCCAGCAGCACTAGCGGGGGGTCCTACGAGCAGTACTTC. This codes for CASSTSGGSYEQYF.

V usage is TRBV4-2 and J usage is TRBJ2-2; a possible D gene is TRBD1 (6 bases). This CDR3 has 17 residues. The germline V and J ends were trimmed by 2 bases and 1 base, with 14 bases remaining between them. CDR1 and CDR2 (germline): LGHNA, YNFKEQ. This CDR3 reads CASSQPRVGGNTGELFF. The CDR3 bases are TGTGCCAGCAGCCAACCCCGGGTAGGGGGGAACACCGGGGAGCTGTTTTTT.

The genes are TRBV7-9 and TRBJ2-5; a weak D match, TRBD2 (5 bases). Germline CDR1 and CDR2: SEHNR and FQNEAQ (reference sequence). V lost 5 bases to trimming and J lost 4 bases, with 11 bases between them. The length of the CDR3 is 13 residues. The CDR3 spells CASSEGLSETQYF. DNA of the CDR3: TGTGCCAGCAGCGAGGGTCTATCAGAGACCCAGTACTTC.

This clonotype was seen a handful of times. The chain recombines TRBV7-3 with TRBJ2-2; D ambiguous. The V gene's germline CDR1 is SGHTA and CDR2 FQGTGA. The CDR3 covers 13 residues. Trimming took off 6 bases at V and 7 bases at J, with 12 bases between the two ends. CDR3 coding DNA: TGTGCCAGCAGGCCGGGCCGGAGCGGGGAGCTGTTTTTT. It codes for CASRPGRSGELFF.

The rearrangement joins TRBV10-2 to TRBJ1-5; D may be TRBD1 (5 bases). Germline CDR1 WSHSY, CDR2 SAAADI. V was shortened by 8 bases and J by 4 bases, with 15 bases between the two germline ends. This CDR3 is 14 amino acids long. The CDR3 here is CASGEPGENQPQHF. The DNA for the CDR3 is TGCGCCAGCGGGGAGCCGGGGGAAAATCAGCCCCAGCATTTT.

This clonotype has a handful of counts. The J gene is TRBJ2-3, the V gene TRBV4-1, with D hard to call. CDR1 MGHRA and CDR2 YSYEKL come from the germline V gene. Trimming pared 6 bases from V and 4 bases from J, leaving 11 bases between. CDR3 size: 13 residues. The CDR3 is CASRDVVADTQYF. For the CDR3, the DNA is TGCGCCAGCAGGGACGTAGTCGCAGATACGCAGTATTTT.

The chain has TRBV6-2 or TRBV6-3 and TRBJ2-1; D is tentatively TRBD1 or TRBD2 (5 bases each). Germline V CDR1 and CDR2: MNHEY, SVGEGT. This CDR3 spans 14 amino acids. The ends were cut back, 5 bases at V and 9 bases at J, with 17 bases in the middle. This CDR3 reads CASSPPGPGGEQFF. CDR3 sequence (DNA): TGTGCCAGCAGTCCCCCGGGACCCGGCGGTGAGCAGTTCTTC.

The genes are TRBV19 and TRBJ2-1, with TRBD1 as a possible D gene (6 bases). Germline loops: CDR1 LNHDA, CDR2 SQIVND (reference sequence). The CDR3 extends over 17 amino acids. Trimming took off 3 bases at V and 1 base at J, with 16 bases between the two ends. This chain's CDR3 is CASSIDWGPFSYNEQFF. In nucleotides, the CDR3 is TGTGCCAGTAGTATTGATTGGGGGCCCTTTTCCTACAATGAGCAGTTCTTC.

This clonotype showed up just a few times. This chain uses TRBV12-3 or TRBV12-4 with TRBJ2-7, with 11 positions matching TRBD1. Losses at the gene ends were 4 bases for V and 5 bases for J; bases not matched to a gene: 4. The CDR3 covers 14 residues. The CDR3 protein is CASSYGTGGNEQYF. Written as DNA, the CDR3 is TGTGCCAGCAGTTACGGGACAGGGGGTAACGAGCAGTACTTC.

Ten or more counts support this clonotype. V usage is TRBV6-4 and J usage is TRBJ2-2; D unclear. The V end lost 0 bases, the J end lost 5 bases, and 7 bases lay between the germline ends. Germline V lookup: CDR1 MRHNA, CDR2 SNTAGT. The length of the CDR3 is 14 residues. CDR3 DNA sequence: TGTGCCAGCAGTGACTCGATGGAGACCGGGGAGCTGTTTTTT. This gives the protein CASSDSMETGELFF.

V and J are TRBV7-2 and TRBJ2-3; D not resolved. There are 17 residues in the CDR3. Trimming took off 2 bases at V and 0 bases at J, with 15 bases between the two ends. Germline assignment: CDR1 SGHTA and CDR2 FQGNSA. CDR3 sequence: CASSLLLRLISTDTQYF. CDR3 in DNA: TGTGCCAGCAGCTTACTACTAAGACTCATTAGCACAGATACGCAGTATTTT.

V usage is TRBV4-2 and J usage is TRBJ2-4; 8 positions agree with TRBD2. Unmatched junction bases numbered 12, after V lost 0 bases and J lost 5 bases. The CDR3 covers 18 residues. In germline, CDR1 is LGHNA, CDR2 YNFKEQ. The CDR3 DNA follows: TGTGCCAGCAGCCAAGATCCAGCGGGGGCTCATACCGAAAACATTCAGTACTTC. It specifies CASSQDPAGAHTENIQYF.

This clonotype came up once. The gene calls are TRBV30 and TRBJ2-3; a weak D match, TRBD2 (5 bases). CDR3 length equals 14 residues. Trimming left V 2 bases short and J 1 base short, with 10 bases between. Germline CDR1 reads GTSNPN; CDR2 reads SVGIG (reference sequence). For the CDR3, the DNA is TGTGCCTGGAGTAGCGGTGGAGGCACAGATACGCAGTATTTT. It translates to CAWSSGGGTDTQYF.

A few counts support this clonotype. This chain joins TRBV6-4 and TRBJ2-3; a weak D match, TRBD1 (6 bases). Germline CDR1 reads MRHNA; CDR2 reads SNTAGT. V lost 0 bases and J lost 2, with 12 bases in between. This CDR3 has 16 amino acids. CDR3 residues: CASSDSAQGSTDTQYF. The CDR3 DNA reads as TGTGCCAGCAGTGACTCTGCCCAGGGGTCCACAGATACGCAGTATTTT.

The chain links TRBV7-9 to TRBJ1-5, with 9 bases lining up with TRBD1. Looked up from germline, CDR1 is SEHNR and CDR2 is FQNEAQ (reference sequence). V lost 5 bases and J lost 3; bases outside the gene matches: 5. The CDR3 length is 15 residues. CDR3 in amino acids: CASSPTGGLNQPQHF. CDR3 DNA sequence: TGTGCCAGCAGCCCAACAGGGGGCCTCAATCAGCCCCAGCATTTT.

This clonotype was observed a handful of times. The chain combines TRBV4-1 with TRBJ2-7; the match to TRBD1 covers 7 bases. The CDR3 runs to 17 residues. The V gene end was trimmed by 3 bases and the J gene end by 4 bases; junction bases not matched to a gene: 15. The germline V gene encodes CDR1 MGHRA and CDR2 YSYEKL. CDR3 coding DNA: TGCGCCAGCAGCCACGGCGTAACAGGGGATGAAGGGTACGAGCAGTACTTC. Translating gives CASSHGVTGDEGYEQYF.

The rearrangement links TRBV19 to TRBJ2-7; D is unresolved. The V gene lost 6 bases and the J gene lost 7 bases, with 19 bases spanning the gap. Germline V gives CDR1 LNHDA, CDR2 SQIVND (reference sequence). The CDR3 sequence is 14 residues long. CDR3 sequence: CASSPDWLSGEQYF. The CDR3 DNA reads as TGTGCCAGTAGCCCCGACTGGCTCTCTGGGGAGCAGTACTTC. The full variable domain, its missing parts supplied by reference TRBV19 and TRBJ2-7, is DGGITQSPKYLFRKEGQNVTLSCEQNLNHDAMYWYRQDPGQGLRLIYYSQIVNDFQKGDIAEGYSVSREKKESFPLTVTSAQKNPTAFYLCASSPDWLSGEQYFGPGTRLTVT.

The chain recombines TRBV7-9 with TRBJ1-3, with unresolved D. Germline assignment: CDR1 SEHNR and CDR2 FQNEAQ (reference sequence). V was shortened by 3 bases and J by 2 bases, with 14 bases between the two germline ends. This CDR3 region has 16 residues. As DNA, the CDR3 is TGTGCCAGCAGCTTTCAGCCCTCCCTGACTGGAAACACCATATATTTT. It encodes CASSFQPSLTGNTIYF. The full variable domain, with the rest looked up from reference TRBV7-9 and TRBJ1-3, is DTGVSQNPRHKITKRGQNVTFRCDPISEHNRLYWYRQTLGQGPEFLTYFQNEAQLEKSRLLSDRFSAERPKGSFSTLEIQRTEQGDSAMYLCASSFQPSLTGNTIYFGEGSWLTVV.

In this sample, this clonotype turned up a few times. This chain links TRBV6-5 with TRBJ2-5; TRBD1 or TRBD2 may be the D gene (6 bases each). Trimming cost V 0 bases and J 5 bases, with 10 bases left between them. The CDR3 has 14 residues. Germline V gives CDR1 MNHEY, CDR2 SVGAGI. The CDR3 sequence: CASSYSGGTETQYF. The CDR3 DNA reads as TGTGCCAGCAGTTACTCCGGGGGCACGGAGACCCAGTACTTC.